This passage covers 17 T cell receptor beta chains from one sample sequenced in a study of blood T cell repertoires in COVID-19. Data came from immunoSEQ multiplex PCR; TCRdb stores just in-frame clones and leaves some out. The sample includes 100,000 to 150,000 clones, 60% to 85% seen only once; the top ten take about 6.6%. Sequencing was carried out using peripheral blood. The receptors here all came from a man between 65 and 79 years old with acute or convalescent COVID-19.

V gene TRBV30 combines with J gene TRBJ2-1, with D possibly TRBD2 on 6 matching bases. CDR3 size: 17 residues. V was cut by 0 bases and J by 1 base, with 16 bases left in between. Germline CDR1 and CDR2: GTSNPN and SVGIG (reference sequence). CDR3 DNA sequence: TGTGCCTGGAGTGTACTCGGGACTCAATCGTCCTACAATGAGCAGTTCTTC. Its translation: CAWSVLGTQSSYNEQFF.

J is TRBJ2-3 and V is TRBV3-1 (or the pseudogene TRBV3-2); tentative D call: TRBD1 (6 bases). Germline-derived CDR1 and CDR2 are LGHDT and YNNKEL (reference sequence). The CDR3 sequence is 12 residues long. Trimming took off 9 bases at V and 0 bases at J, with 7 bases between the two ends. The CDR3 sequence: CASTGSTDTQYF. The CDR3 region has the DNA TGTGCCAGTACAGGGAGCACAGATACGCAGTATTTT.

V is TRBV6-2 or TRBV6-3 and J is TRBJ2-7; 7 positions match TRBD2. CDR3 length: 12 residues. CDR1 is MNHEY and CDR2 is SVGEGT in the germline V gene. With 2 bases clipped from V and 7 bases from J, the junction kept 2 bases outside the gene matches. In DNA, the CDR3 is TGTGCCAGCAGTTACCTGCGGGGGGAGCAGTACTTC. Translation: CASSYLRGEQYF.

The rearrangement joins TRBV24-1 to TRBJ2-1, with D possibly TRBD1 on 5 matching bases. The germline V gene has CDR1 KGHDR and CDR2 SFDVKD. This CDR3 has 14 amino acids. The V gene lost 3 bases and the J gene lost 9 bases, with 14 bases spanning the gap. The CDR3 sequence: CATSDAGQLGEQFF. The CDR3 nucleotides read TGTGCCACCAGTGATGCAGGGCAGTTGGGTGAGCAGTTCTTC.

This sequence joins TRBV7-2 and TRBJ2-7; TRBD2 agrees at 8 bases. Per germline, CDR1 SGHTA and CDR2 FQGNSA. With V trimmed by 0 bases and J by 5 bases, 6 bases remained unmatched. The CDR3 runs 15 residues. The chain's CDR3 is CASSLALGTRDEQYF. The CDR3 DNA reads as TGTGCCAGCAGCTTAGCCCTCGGGACTAGGGACGAGCAGTACTTC.

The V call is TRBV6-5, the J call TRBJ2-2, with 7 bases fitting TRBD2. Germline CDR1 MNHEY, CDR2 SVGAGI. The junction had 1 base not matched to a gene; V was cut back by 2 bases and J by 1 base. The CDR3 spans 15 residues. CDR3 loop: CASSYGLGNTGELFF. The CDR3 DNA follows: TGTGCCAGCAGTTACGGACTAGGGAACACCGGGGAGCTGTTTTTT.

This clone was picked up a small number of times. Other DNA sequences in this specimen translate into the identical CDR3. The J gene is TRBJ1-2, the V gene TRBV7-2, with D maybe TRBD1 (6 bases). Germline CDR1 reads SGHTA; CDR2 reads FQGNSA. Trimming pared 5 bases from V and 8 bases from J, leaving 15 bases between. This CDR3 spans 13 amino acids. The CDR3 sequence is CASSEWGQRGYTF. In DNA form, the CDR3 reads TGTGCCAGCAGCGAATGGGGACAACGCGGCTACACCTTC.

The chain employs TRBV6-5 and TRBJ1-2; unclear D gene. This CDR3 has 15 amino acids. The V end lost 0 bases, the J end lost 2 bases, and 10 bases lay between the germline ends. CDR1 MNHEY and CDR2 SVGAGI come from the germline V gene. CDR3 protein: CASSYSYVRNYGYTF. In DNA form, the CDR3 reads TGTGCCAGCAGTTACTCCTATGTCCGAAACTATGGCTACACCTTC.

CDR3 nucleotide sequence: TGTGCCAGCAGTTCGGGACTATCTCAAGAGACCCAGTACTTC. Translating it yields CASSSGLSQETQYF. The chain recombines TRBV6-5 with TRBJ2-5; TRBD2 matches 7 bases. The CDR3 covers 14 residues. With 4 bases clipped from V and 2 bases from J, the junction kept 4 bases outside the gene matches. Germline CDR1 reads MNHEY; CDR2 reads SVGAGI.

In DNA, the CDR3 is TGTGCCAGCAGTTTCTCGGCTAGCGGGAGGGGAGATGAGCAGTTCTTC. Encoded protein: CASSFSASGRGDEQFF. The chain recombines TRBV28 with TRBJ2-1, with 12 bases lining up with TRBD2. CDR1 is MDHEN and CDR2 is SYDVKM in the germline V gene. The V and J ends lost 3 bases and 8 bases, in that order; junction bases with no gene match: 8. CDR3 length: 16 amino acids.

The CDR3, as DNA: TGCGCCAGCAGCTACGCGGGGGGCGGGCTCGACGAGCAGTACTTC. Translation gives CASSYAGGGLDEQYF. V and J are TRBV5-1 and TRBJ2-7; 8 nucleotides line up with TRBD2. V shed 3 bases, J shed 5 bases, and the junction held 10 bases outside the gene matches. The V gene's germline CDR1 is SGHRS and CDR2 YFSETQ. The CDR3 is made up of 15 amino acids.

CDR3 loop: CASSESSGLETQYF. The CDR3 DNA is TGCGCCAGCAGTGAGTCGTCCGGGTTGGAGACCCAGTACTTC. The chain combines TRBV10-2 with TRBJ2-5; D uncertain. V was clipped by 0 bases and J by 5 bases, with 10 bases between them. The CDR3 loop spans 14 amino acids. Germline V gene sequence: CDR1 WSHSY, CDR2 SAAADI.

The CDR3 DNA reads TGTGCCAGCAGCTTAGAAGACTATATACAATCAGAGCAGTTCTTC. Amino acid sequence: CASSLEDYIQSEQFF. This chain links TRBV7-2 with TRBJ2-1; a weak D match, TRBD2 (5 bases). The CDR3 spans 15 residues. Looked up from germline, CDR1 is SGHTA and CDR2 is FQGNSA. Trimming removed 1 base from V and 10 bases from J, with 17 bases in between.

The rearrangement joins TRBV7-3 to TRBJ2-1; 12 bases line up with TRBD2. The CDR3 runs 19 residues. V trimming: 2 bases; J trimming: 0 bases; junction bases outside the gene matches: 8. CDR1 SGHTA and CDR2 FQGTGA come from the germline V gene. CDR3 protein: CASSLAGGLAGNSYNEQFF. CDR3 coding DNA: TGTGCCAGCAGCTTAGCCGGGGGACTAGCGGGCAACTCCTACAATGAGCAGTTCTTC.

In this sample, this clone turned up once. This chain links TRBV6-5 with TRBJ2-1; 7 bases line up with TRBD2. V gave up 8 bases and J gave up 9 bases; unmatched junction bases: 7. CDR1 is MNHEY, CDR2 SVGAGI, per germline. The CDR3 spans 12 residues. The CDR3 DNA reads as TGTGCCAGCGGGTCAGGGAGGGGTGAGCAGTTCTTC. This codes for CASGSGRGEQFF.

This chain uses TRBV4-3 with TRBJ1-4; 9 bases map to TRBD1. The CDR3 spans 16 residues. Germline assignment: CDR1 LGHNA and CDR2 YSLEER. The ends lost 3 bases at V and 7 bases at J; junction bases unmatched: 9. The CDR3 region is CASSQVSGTGLEKLFF. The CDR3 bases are TGCGCCAGCAGCCAGGTCTCGGGGACAGGGCTTGAAAAACTGTTTTTT.

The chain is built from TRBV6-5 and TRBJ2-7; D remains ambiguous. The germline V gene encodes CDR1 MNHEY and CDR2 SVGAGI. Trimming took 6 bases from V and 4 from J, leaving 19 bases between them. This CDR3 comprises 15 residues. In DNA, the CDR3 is TGTGCCAGCAGGGGTGCCGGGTCTCTGAAGTACGAGCAGTACTTC. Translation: CASRGAGSLKYEQYF.